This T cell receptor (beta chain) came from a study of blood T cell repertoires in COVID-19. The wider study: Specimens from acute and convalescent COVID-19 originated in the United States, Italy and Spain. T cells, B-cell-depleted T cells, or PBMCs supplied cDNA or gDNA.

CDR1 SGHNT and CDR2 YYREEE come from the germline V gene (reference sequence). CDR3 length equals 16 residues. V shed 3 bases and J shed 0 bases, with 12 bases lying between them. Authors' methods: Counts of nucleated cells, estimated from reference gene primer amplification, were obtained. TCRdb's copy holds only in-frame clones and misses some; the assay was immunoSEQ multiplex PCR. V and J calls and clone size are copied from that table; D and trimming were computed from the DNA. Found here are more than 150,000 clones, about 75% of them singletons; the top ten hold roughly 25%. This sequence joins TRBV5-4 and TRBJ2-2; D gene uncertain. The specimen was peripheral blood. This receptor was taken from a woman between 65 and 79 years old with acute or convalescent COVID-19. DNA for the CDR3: TGTGCCAGCAGCTCTGGATTAGCAGCGAACACCGGGGAGCTGTTTTTT. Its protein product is CASSSGLAANTGELFF. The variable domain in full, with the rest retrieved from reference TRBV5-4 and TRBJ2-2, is ETGVTQSPTHLIKTRGQQVTLRCSSQSGHNTVSWYQQALGQGPQFIFQYYREEENGRGNFPPRFSGLQFPNYSSELNVNALELDDSALYLCASSSGLAANTGELFFGEGSRLTVL.